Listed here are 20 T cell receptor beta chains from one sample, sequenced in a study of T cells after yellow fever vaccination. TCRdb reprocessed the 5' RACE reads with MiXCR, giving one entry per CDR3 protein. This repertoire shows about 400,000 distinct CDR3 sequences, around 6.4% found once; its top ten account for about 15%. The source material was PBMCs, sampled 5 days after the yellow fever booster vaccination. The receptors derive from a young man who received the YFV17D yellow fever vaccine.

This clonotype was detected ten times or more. The CDR3 loop reads CASSWGQGETQYF. For the CDR3, the DNA is TGTGCCAGCAGCTGGGGACAGGGTGAGACCCAGTACTTC. V gene TRBV12-3 or TRBV12-4 combines with J gene TRBJ2-5, with 9 bases matching TRBD1. The CDR3 contains 13 residues. Trimming took 6 bases from V and 5 from J; bases not matched to a gene: 4.

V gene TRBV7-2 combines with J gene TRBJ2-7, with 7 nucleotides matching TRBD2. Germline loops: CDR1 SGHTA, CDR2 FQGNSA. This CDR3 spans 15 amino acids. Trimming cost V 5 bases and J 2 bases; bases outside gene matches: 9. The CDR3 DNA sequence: TGTGCCAGCAGCCCATCGGGGGGAATAGCCTACGAGCAGTACTTC. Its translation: CASSPSGGIAYEQYF.

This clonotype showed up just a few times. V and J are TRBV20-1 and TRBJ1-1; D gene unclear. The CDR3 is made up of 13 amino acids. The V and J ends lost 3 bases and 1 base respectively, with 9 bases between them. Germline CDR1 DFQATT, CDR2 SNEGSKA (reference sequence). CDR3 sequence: CSARLGRNTEAFF. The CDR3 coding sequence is TGCAGTGCTAGGCTAGGAAGGAACACTGAAGCTTTCTTT.

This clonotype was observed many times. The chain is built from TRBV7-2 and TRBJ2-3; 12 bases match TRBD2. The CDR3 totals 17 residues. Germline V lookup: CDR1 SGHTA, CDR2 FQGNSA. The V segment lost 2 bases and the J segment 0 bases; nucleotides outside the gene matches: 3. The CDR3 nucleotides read TGTGCCAGCAGCTTAAGGCTAGCGGGAGGGAGCACAGATACGCAGTATTTT. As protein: CASSLRLAGGSTDTQYF.

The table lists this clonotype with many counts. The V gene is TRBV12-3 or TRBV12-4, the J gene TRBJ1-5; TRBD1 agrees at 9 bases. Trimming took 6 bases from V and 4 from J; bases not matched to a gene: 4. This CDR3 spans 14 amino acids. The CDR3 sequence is CASRKQGANQPQHF. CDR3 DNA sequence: TGTGCCAGCAGGAAACAGGGGGCGAATCAGCCCCAGCATTTT.

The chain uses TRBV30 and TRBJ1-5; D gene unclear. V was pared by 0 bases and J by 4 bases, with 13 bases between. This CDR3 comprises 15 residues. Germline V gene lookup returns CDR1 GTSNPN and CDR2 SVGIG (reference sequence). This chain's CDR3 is CAWSVTSRGNQPQHF. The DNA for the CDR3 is TGTGCCTGGAGTGTAACCAGCCGAGGGAATCAGCCCCAGCATTTT.

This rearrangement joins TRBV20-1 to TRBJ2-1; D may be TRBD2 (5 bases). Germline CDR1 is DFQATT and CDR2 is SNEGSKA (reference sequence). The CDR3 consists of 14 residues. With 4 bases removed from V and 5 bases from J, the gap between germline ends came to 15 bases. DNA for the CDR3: TGCAGTGCTATTACTCCGGGGAATAACAATGAGCAGTTCTTC. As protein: CSAITPGNNNEQFF.

The CDR3 loop is CATSDPGTGVPNEQFF. The CDR3 DNA follows: TGTGCCACCAGTGATCCCGGGACAGGGGTACCCAATGAGCAGTTCTTC. V usage is TRBV24-1 and J usage is TRBJ2-1; TRBD1 matches 10 bases. CDR1 is KGHDR and CDR2 is SFDVKD in the germline V gene. The CDR3 contains 16 residues. V was clipped by 3 bases and J by 6 bases; unmatched bases: 7.

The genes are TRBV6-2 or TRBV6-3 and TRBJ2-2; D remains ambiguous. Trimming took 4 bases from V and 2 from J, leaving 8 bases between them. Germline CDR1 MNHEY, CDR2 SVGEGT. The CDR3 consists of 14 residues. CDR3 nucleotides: TGTGCCAGCAGTTTCGGTTTTAACACCGGGGAGCTGTTTTTT. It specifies CASSFGFNTGELFF.

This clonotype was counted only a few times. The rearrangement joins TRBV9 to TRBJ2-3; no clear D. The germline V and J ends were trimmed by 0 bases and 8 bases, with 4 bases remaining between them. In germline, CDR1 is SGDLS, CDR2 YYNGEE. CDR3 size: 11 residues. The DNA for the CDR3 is TGTGCCAGCAGCGTAGATGGTACGCAGTATTTT. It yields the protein CASSVDGTQYF.

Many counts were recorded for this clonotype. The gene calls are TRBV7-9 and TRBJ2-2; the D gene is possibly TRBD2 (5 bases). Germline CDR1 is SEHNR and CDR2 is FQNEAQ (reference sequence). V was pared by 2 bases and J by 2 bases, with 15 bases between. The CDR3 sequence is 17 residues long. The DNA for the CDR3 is TGTGCCAGCAGCTTATCTTGGCTAGCAGATAACACCGGGGAGCTGTTTTTT. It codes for CASSLSWLADNTGELFF.

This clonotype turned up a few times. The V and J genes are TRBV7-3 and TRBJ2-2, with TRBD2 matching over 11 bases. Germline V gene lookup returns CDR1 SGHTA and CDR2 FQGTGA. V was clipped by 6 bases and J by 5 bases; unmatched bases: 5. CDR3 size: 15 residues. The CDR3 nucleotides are TGTGCCAGCAGAATAGCGGGAGGGCCTACCGGGGAGCTGTTTTTT. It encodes CASRIAGGPTGELFF.

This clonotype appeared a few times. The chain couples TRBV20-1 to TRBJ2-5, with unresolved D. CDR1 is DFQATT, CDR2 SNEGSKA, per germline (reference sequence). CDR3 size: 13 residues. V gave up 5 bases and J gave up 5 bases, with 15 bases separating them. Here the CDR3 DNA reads TGCAGTGCTTCGACCCAAAATCGGGAGACCCAGTACTTC. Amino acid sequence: CSASTQNRETQYF.

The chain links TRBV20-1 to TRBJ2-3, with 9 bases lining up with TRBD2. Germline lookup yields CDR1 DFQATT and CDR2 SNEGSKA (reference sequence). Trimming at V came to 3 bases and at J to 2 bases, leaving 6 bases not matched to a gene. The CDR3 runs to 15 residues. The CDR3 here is CSARLAGRDTDTQYF. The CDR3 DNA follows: TGCAGTGCTAGGCTAGCGGGGAGGGACACAGATACGCAGTATTTT.

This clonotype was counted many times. For the CDR3, the DNA is TGTGCCAGCAGCTTAGTGACAGGGTATGGTGAAGCTTTCTTT. Protein product: CASSLVTGYGEAFF. The J gene is TRBJ1-1, the V gene TRBV7-2; 7 bases map to TRBD1. Germline CDR1 is SGHTA and CDR2 is FQGNSA. The V segment lost 1 base and the J segment 7 bases; nucleotides outside the gene matches: 6. CDR3 length: 14 amino acids.

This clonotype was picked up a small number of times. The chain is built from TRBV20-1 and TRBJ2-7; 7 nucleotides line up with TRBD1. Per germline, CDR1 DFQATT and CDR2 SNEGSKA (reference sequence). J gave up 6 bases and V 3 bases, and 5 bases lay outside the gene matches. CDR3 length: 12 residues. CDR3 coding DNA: TGCAGTGCTAGGGACAGGTTGATCGAGCAGTACTTC. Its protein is CSARDRLIEQYF.

As DNA, the CDR3 is TGCAGTGCTGCCCGGTCCGGATACGAGCAGTACTTC. This codes for CSAARSGYEQYF. This chain links TRBV20-1 with TRBJ2-7; D is unclear. The CDR3 sequence is 12 residues long. The ends were cut back, 5 bases at V and 4 bases at J, with 12 bases in the middle. The germline V gene encodes CDR1 DFQATT and CDR2 SNEGSKA (reference sequence).

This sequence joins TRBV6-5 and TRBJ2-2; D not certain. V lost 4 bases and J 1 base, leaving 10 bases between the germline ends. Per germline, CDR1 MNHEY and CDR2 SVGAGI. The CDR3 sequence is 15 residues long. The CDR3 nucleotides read TGTGCCAGCAGTTCCGCCTACGTGAACACCGGGGAGCTGTTTTTT. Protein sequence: CASSSAYVNTGELFF.

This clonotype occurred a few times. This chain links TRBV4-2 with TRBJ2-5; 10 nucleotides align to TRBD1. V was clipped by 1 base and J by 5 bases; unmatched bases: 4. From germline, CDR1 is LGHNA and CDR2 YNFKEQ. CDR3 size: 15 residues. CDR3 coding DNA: TGTGCCAGCAGCCAAGCGGGACAGGGGCGGGAGACCCAGTACTTC. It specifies CASSQAGQGRETQYF.

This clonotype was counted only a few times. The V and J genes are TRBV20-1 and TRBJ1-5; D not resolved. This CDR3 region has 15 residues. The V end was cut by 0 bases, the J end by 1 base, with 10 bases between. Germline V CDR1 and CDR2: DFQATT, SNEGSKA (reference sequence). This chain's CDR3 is CSARDGSRSNQPQHF. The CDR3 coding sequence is TGCAGTGCTAGAGATGGCAGTCGGAGCAATCAGCCCCAGCATTTT.